A selection of T cell receptor beta chains follows, all from one sample in a study of response to subunit inactivated influenza vaccine. Using its own MiXCR run on the RT-PCR reads, TCRdb lists one record per CDR3 protein. The sample holds 700,000 to 900,000 distinct CDR3 sequences, about 20% seen once. The source material was PBMCs from blood, sampled around 5 days after vaccination. These receptors were obtained from a man aged 45 to 65 who received an inactivated influenza vaccine. Each CDR3 is given with its conserved first and last residue. D genes are given only for firm matches. Some rows mark clone size as missing; the rest say once, few, many or name a class of expanded clone.

v_gene	abundance	d_gene	j_gene	CDR3nt	CDR3aa
TRBV6-1	NA	TRBD1	TRBJ2-2	TGTGCCAGCAGGGAAAGCGGGACAGGGGCCGGGGAGCTGTTTTTT	CASRESGTGAGELFF
TRBV7-8	NA	TRBD2	TRBJ2-1	TGTGCCAGCAGCCTGACATCGACTAGCGGGAGTCCGTTCTTC	CASSLTSTSGSPFF
TRBV5-1	few	NA	TRBJ2-5	TGCGCCAGCAGCTTGGCTCAGGGTGAGCAGACCCAGTACTTC	CASSLAQGEQTQYF
TRBV7-2	NA	TRBD2	TRBJ2-1	TGTGCGAGCATTCCAGCGGGATCCTACAATGAGCAGTTCTTC	CASIPAGSYNEQFF
TRBV4-3	few	NA	TRBJ1-2	TGCGCCAGCAGCCAAGTCGCCCAGGGATATAACTATGGCTACACCTTC	CASSQVAQGYNYGYTF
TRBV5-1	many	NA	TRBJ2-1	TGTGCCAGCAGCTTCGGCGGAGACAATGAGCAGTTCTTC	CASSFGGDNEQFF
TRBV4-3	NA	NA	TRBJ2-1	TGCGCCAGCAGCCAAGATAAGGGCAGCTACAATGAGCAGTTCTTC	CASSQDKGSYNEQFF
TRBV29-1	many	NA	TRBJ2-7	TGCAGCGTTGCCCACGGACAGCCCTCCTACGAGCAGTACTTC	CSVAHGQPSYEQYF
TRBV7-2	few	NA	TRBJ2-7	TGTGCCAGCAGCTTCGGTAGGGGGGTCGAGCAGTACTTC	CASSFGRGVEQYF
TRBV7-9	NA	NA	TRBJ1-1	TGTGCCAGCAGCTTACACGGGGACACTGAAGCTTTCTTT	CASSLHGDTEAFF
TRBV25-1	NA	NA	TRBJ2-5	TGTGCCAGCAGTGAACAACGGGATACAAGTGGGGAGACCCAGTACTTC	CASSEQRDTSGETQYF
TRBV5-4	NA	TRBD1	TRBJ2-2	TGTGCCAGCAGCGCGAGGACAGGGGCGAACACCGGGGAGCTGTTTTTT	CASSARTGANTGELFF
TRBV5-6	few	TRBD2	TRBJ2-1	TGTGCCAGCAGCTTGGAACTAGCGGGCCCCTACAATGAGCAGTTCTTC	CASSLELAGPYNEQFF
TRBV12-3/TRBV12-4	few	TRBD1	TRBJ2-5	TGTGCCAGCAGTTTCACAGGGGGATTTCAAGAGACCCAGTACTTC	CASSFTGGFQETQYF
TRBV28	many	TRBD1	TRBJ1-3	TGTGCCAGCAGTTTATCGGGGACAGGAGCGGTTTCTGGAAACACCATATATTTT	CASSLSGTGAVSGNTIYF
TRBV5-1	few	TRBD2	TRBJ2-7	TGCGCCAGCAGCTTGGGGCAAACCGGACTAGCGTACTACGAGCAGTACTTC	CASSLGQTGLAYYEQYF
TRBV5-1	few	NA	TRBJ2-7	TGCGCCAGCAGCTTCACCGTATCCTCCTACGAGCAGTACTTC	CASSFTVSSYEQYF
TRBV29-1	NA	TRBD1	TRBJ2-3	TGCAGCGTTGACGGGACAGGGGAAGATACGCAGTATTTT	CSVDGTGEDTQYF
TRBV10-2	NA	TRBD2	TRBJ2-2	TGCGCCAGCAGTGACGCTAGCGGGAGGGGGAACACCGGGGAGCTGTTTTTT	CASSDASGRGNTGELFF
TRBV20-1	NA	NA	TRBJ1-5	TGCAGTGCTAGACAACGGACAGCTAATAGCAATCAGCCCCAGCATTTT	CSARQRTANSNQPQHF
TRBV28	NA	NA	TRBJ1-5	TGTGCCAGCAGTTTCGATCATAGGGCCCAGCCCCAGCATTTT	CASSFDHRAQPQHF
TRBV3-1	few	TRBD2	TRBJ2-5	TGTGCCAGCAGCCCGGGACTAGCGGGTGTCGCGGGGACCCAGTACTTC	CASSPGLAGVAGTQYF
TRBV29-1	few	TRBD1	TRBJ2-5	TGCAGCGTTGAAGATGGTGAGGGGGCGCTGGGGACCCAGTACTTC	CSVEDGEGALGTQYF
TRBV7-9	few	NA	TRBJ2-6	TGTGCCAGCAGCTTATTCCACTCTGGGGCCAACGTCCTGACTTTC	CASSLFHSGANVLTF
TRBV15	few	NA	TRBJ2-1	TGTGCCACCAGCAGAGACGTGAGTGAGCAGTTCTTC	CATSRDVSEQFF
TRBV6-2/TRBV6-3	NA	NA	TRBJ2-3	TGTGCCAGCTATACAGCAGATACGCAGTATTTT	CASYTADTQYF
TRBV20-1	NA	NA	TRBJ2-2	TGCAGTGCTATAGCCGGGTTGAGCACCGGGGAGCTGTTTTTT	CSAIAGLSTGELFF
TRBV19	NA	TRBD2	TRBJ2-7	TGTGCCAGTAGTTACGGACTAGCGGGGCTCTGGGAGCAGTACTTC	CASSYGLAGLWEQYF
TRBV20-1	NA	NA	TRBJ1-2	TGCAGTGCTAGAGACGGGGGAGGGGCCGTCTATGGCTACACCTTC	CSARDGGGAVYGYTF
TRBV4-3	few	NA	TRBJ2-7	TGCGCCAGCAGCCAAGATAGGGGCCCAGGGTACGAGCAGTACTTC	CASSQDRGPGYEQYF
TRBV15	NA	NA	TRBJ2-7	TGTGCCACCAGCAGAGGCACAGGGAGCTCCTACGAGCAGTACTTC	CATSRGTGSSYEQYF
TRBV10-3	NA	TRBD2	TRBJ2-2	TGTGCCATCAGTGAGTCGCTAGCGGGAGTAAGCACCGGGGAGCTGTTTTTT	CAISESLAGVSTGELFF
TRBV5-6	few	NA	TRBJ2-3	TGTGCCAGCAGCAAACGACAGGATTGGGTCACAGATACGCAGTATTTT	CASSKRQDWVTDTQYF
TRBV11-2	NA	NA	TRBJ2-6	TGTGCCAGCAGCTTAGACCTTGTGGCCCTCTCTGGGGCCAACGTCCTGACTTTC	CASSLDLVALSGANVLTF
TRBV15	NA	NA	TRBJ2-7	TGTGCCACCAGCAGAGGGGAGTTCTACGAGCAGTACTTC	CATSRGEFYEQYF
TRBV20-1	NA	NA	TRBJ2-7	TGCAGTGCCCGAGGGGGGCTAGCCTACGAGCAGTACTTC	CSARGGLAYEQYF
TRBV28	many	NA	TRBJ2-7	TGTGCCAGCAGCACCACTAGTGGCTCCTACGAGCAGTACTTC	CASSTTSGSYEQYF
TRBV12-3/TRBV12-4	few	NA	TRBJ2-1	TGTGCCAGCGGAAGACGGAGCGGCTCTAACAATGAGCAGTTCTTC	CASGRRSGSNNEQFF
TRBV7-9	few	NA	TRBJ2-5	TGTGCCAGCAGCTTAAGGGGAGACAGTCCCCAAGAGACCCAGTACTTC	CASSLRGDSPQETQYF
TRBV9	NA	TRBD2	TRBJ2-1	TGTGCCAGCAGCGTAGTAACTAGCGGGGGTAATGAGCAGCTCTTC	CASSVVTSGGNEQLF
TRBV6-5	many	NA	TRBJ2-1	TGTGCCAGCAGTTACAGCGATGAGCAGTTCTTC	CASSYSDEQFF
TRBV12-3/TRBV12-4	many	NA	TRBJ2-1	TGTGCCAGCAGTGAAACTGGACCACCAAACAATGAGCAGTTCTTC	CASSETGPPNNEQFF
TRBV27	NA	NA	TRBJ2-2	TGTGCCAGCAGTTTGGGGAGATCCGGGGAGCTGTTTTTT	CASSLGRSGELFF
TRBV6-9	NA	NA	TRBJ2-2	TGTGCCAGCAGTTACCGACAGAACACCGGGGAGCTGTTTTTT	CASSYRQNTGELFF
TRBV28	few	NA	TRBJ2-7	TGTGCCAGCAGTTTAGCGTGGACCGGAACAGGGCCAGAAAAACTCCACTACGAGCAGTACTTC	CASSLAWTGTGPEKLHYEQYF
TRBV20-1	NA	TRBD2	TRBJ2-3	TGCAGTGCGAGGGGAGGAGCGGGGGGAATCACAGATACGCAGTATTTT	CSARGGAGGITDTQYF
TRBV4-2	few	TRBD1	TRBJ1-5	TGTGCCAGCAGCATCGATGGGGACAGGGTTTATCAGCCCCAGCATTTT	CASSIDGDRVYQPQHF
TRBV20-1	NA	TRBD2	TRBJ2-5	TGCAGTGCTAGAGATCCGCCGACTAGCTGGGAGACCCAGTACTTC	CSARDPPTSWETQYF
TRBV4-1	NA	TRBD2	TRBJ2-5	TGCGCCAGCAGCCCGATAGCGGGTCCAGGCATCCGGTACTTC	CASSPIAGPGIRYF
TRBV10-2	few	NA	TRBJ1-1	TGCGCCAGCAGTGTATTCACTGAAGCTTTCTTT	CASSVFTEAFF
TRBV21-1	few	NA	TRBJ2-3	TGTGCCAGCAGCAAGCCCTATTTCACAGATACGCAGTATTTT	CASSKPYFTDTQYF
TRBV7-2	NA	NA	TRBJ1-3	TGTGCCAGCAGCGTGAGTCAGGGATCTGGAAACACCATATATTTT	CASSVSQGSGNTIYF
TRBV11-2	many	TRBD1	TRBJ2-7	TGTGCCAGCAGCCAGACAGGGCCCCGGGGCGAGCAGTACTTC	CASSQTGPRGEQYF
TRBV6-1	few	TRBD1	TRBJ1-2	TGTGCCAGCCGGAGTCTGGGACAGCCCTATGGCTACACCTTC	CASRSLGQPYGYTF
TRBV15	NA	NA	TRBJ2-5	TGTGCCACCAGCAGAGATCTGTCGCAGACCCAGTACTTC	CATSRDLSQTQYF
TRBV9	NA	TRBD2	TRBJ2-1	TGTGCCAGCACCCCGGGCGGGAGGGTCGATGAGCAGTTCTTC	CASTPGGRVDEQFF